Shown below are 20 T cell receptor beta chains from a single sample sequenced in a study of blood T cell repertoires in COVID-19. Measured with immunoSEQ multiplex PCR; TCRdb has only the in-frame clones, and not every one. There are around 94,000 clones in the sample; roughly 80% occur only once, and 3.4% lies in the top ten. The sample consisted of peripheral blood. These receptors were obtained from a man in his forties or fifties with acute or convalescent COVID-19.

V usage is TRBV4-1 and J usage is TRBJ2-7; D is perhaps TRBD1 (7 bases). There are 17 residues in the CDR3. V was trimmed by 6 bases and J by 2 bases, leaving 23 bases between them. Germline CDR1 reads MGHRA; CDR2 reads YSYEKL. CDR3 DNA sequence: TGCGCCAGCAGTCACGGAGGGGGCGGTTTCTCGACCTACGAGCAGTACTTC. Its protein is CASSHGGGGFSTYEQYF.

The J gene is TRBJ1-1, the V gene TRBV28; D gene ambiguous. V was trimmed by 3 bases and J by 6 bases, leaving 11 bases between them. Looked up from germline, CDR1 is MDHEN and CDR2 is SYDVKM. This CDR3 has 13 residues. The CDR3 here is CASSFTLTAEAFF. Written as DNA, the CDR3 is TGTGCCAGCAGTTTTACCCTCACGGCTGAAGCTTTCTTT.

The chain couples TRBV15 to TRBJ1-4, with unresolved D. The germline gives CDR1 LNHNV, CDR2 YYDKDF (reference sequence). V was pared by 1 base and J by 5 bases, with 5 bases between. The CDR3 is 13 amino acids. CDR3 in amino acids: CATSRGQNEKLFF. The CDR3 DNA sequence: TGTGCCACCAGCAGAGGGCAAAATGAAAAACTGTTTTTT.

The chain couples TRBV7-8 to TRBJ1-2, with D unresolved. Looked up from germline, CDR1 is SGHVS and CDR2 is FQNEAQ. The CDR3 is 17 residues long. V was cut by 1 base and J by 4 bases, with 19 bases left in between. The CDR3 DNA follows: TGTGCCAGCAGCTTAGAGCGGTCGGGTACGGGGTTCTATGGCTACACCTTC. It codes for CASSLERSGTGFYGYTF. Supplemented by reference TRBV7-8 and TRBJ1-2, the full variable domain reads GAGVSQSPRYKVAKRGQDVALRCDPISGHVSLFWYQQALGQGPEFLTYFQNEAQLDKSGLPSDRFFAERPEGSVSTLKIQRTQQEDSAVYLCASSLERSGTGFYGYTFGSGTRLTVV.

CDR3 region: CASRGQGAVEAFF. CDR3 DNA sequence: TGTGCCAGCAGAGGACAGGGGGCGGTTGAAGCTTTCTTT. V gene TRBV6-5 combines with J gene TRBJ1-1; 11 bases line up with TRBD1. The V gene's germline CDR1 is MNHEY and CDR2 SVGAGI. There are 13 residues in the CDR3. V dropped 6 bases and J dropped 7; count of bases not matched to a gene: 4.

This chain uses TRBV19 with TRBJ2-7, with TRBD1 identical over 7 bases. CDR3 length: 13 residues. The germline V gene encodes CDR1 LNHDA and CDR2 SQIVND (reference sequence). After removal of 6 bases from V and 0 bases from J, the junction contained 2 bases not matched to a gene. The CDR3 DNA reads TGTGCCAGTAGGGACAGGAGCTCCTACGAGCAGTACTTC. Protein product: CASRDRSSYEQYF.

J is TRBJ2-1 and V is TRBV11-2; 10 nucleotides align to TRBD2. The germline V gene encodes CDR1 SGHAT and CDR2 FQNNGV. This CDR3 has 17 amino acids. V shed 1 base, J shed 7 bases, and the junction held 10 bases outside the gene matches. CDR3 residues: CASSLGVAGGFDNEQFF. The CDR3 bases are TGTGCCAGCAGCTTAGGGGTAGCGGGGGGCTTCGATAATGAGCAGTTCTTC.

The chain carries TRBV19 and TRBJ2-1; D unresolved. V gave up 6 bases and J gave up 1 base, with 16 bases separating them. Germline CDR1 and CDR2: LNHDA and SQIVND (reference sequence). This CDR3 has 16 amino acids. Written as DNA, the CDR3 is TGTGCCAGTAGGAGGAAAACTATGGAGTCCTACAATGAGCAGTTCTTC. The encoded protein is CASRRKTMESYNEQFF.

The chain has TRBV20-1 and TRBJ2-2; unclear D gene. This CDR3 is 13 amino acids long. Germline V lookup: CDR1 DFQATT, CDR2 SNEGSKA (reference sequence). The V end was cut by 3 bases, the J end by 1 base, with 6 bases between. CDR3 loop: CSASGGNTGELFF. CDR3 nucleotide sequence: TGCAGTGCTAGTGGCGGGAACACCGGGGAGCTGTTTTTT.

The chain uses TRBV4-3 and TRBJ2-2; 13 bases agree with TRBD2. The length of the CDR3 is 18 residues. Germline values: CDR1 LGHNA, CDR2 YSLEER. The trim removed 4 bases at V and 2 bases at J, leaving 7 bases unmatched. In nucleotides, the CDR3 is TGCGCCAGCAGCCCAAGACTAGCGGGGGGCGCCAACACCGGGGAGCTGTTTTTT. Translation: CASSPRLAGGANTGELFF.

This sequence joins TRBV3-1 (or the pseudogene TRBV3-2) and TRBJ1-1, with D unclear. V dropped 4 bases and J dropped 4 bases, with 10 bases sitting between them. Germline loops: CDR1 LGHDT, CDR2 YNNKEL (reference sequence). The CDR3 runs 13 residues. CDR3 coding DNA: TGTGCCAGCAGCCTGCGGACTGGCACTGAAGCTTTCTTT. It encodes CASSLRTGTEAFF.

The chain has TRBV11-2 and TRBJ2-3; 8 bases are shared with TRBD1. This CDR3 contains 13 residues. V was pared by 5 bases and J by 5 bases, with 3 bases of the junction left unmatched. Germline V gives CDR1 SGHAT, CDR2 FQNNGV. The CDR3 spells CASSLGQEDTQYF. The CDR3 DNA reads TGTGCCAGCAGCCTGGGACAGGAAGATACGCAGTATTTT.

V is TRBV7-3 and J is TRBJ2-1; TRBD2 agrees at 8 bases. Germline CDR1 reads SGHTA; CDR2 reads FQGTGA. The CDR3 contains 17 residues. The V segment lost 5 bases and the J segment 0 bases; nucleotides outside the gene matches: 9. The DNA for the CDR3 is TGTGCCAGCAGCCCGAGCGGGGGTCCTTTCTCCTACAATGAGCAGTTCTTC. It is translated as CASSPSGGPFSYNEQFF.

Regarding this clone: Other DNA sequences from this sample encode an identical CDR3 as well. The V call is TRBV7-2, the J call TRBJ1-1; a possible D gene is TRBD1 (6 bases). Germline loops: CDR1 SGHTA, CDR2 FQGNSA. Trimming cost V 4 bases and J 1 base, with 7 bases left between them. The CDR3 is 13 amino acids. The CDR3 loop is CASSSGQNTEAFF. The CDR3 DNA follows: TGTGCCAGCAGCTCGGGACAGAACACTGAAGCTTTCTTT.

J is TRBJ2-1 and V is TRBV5-1; 11 bases match TRBD2. V lost 2 bases and J lost 10; bases outside the gene matches: 5. From germline, CDR1 is SGHRS and CDR2 YFSETQ. The CDR3 extends over 14 amino acids. The CDR3 DNA is TGCGCCAGCAGCTTCAATAGCGGGGGGGTAGAGCAGTTCTTC. This codes for CASSFNSGGVEQFF.

The chain's CDR3 is CATSRDRQVNSPLHF. CDR3 coding DNA: TGTGCCACCAGCAGAGATCGACAGGTCAATTCACCCCTCCACTTT. The rearrangement uses TRBV15 and TRBJ1-6, with a weak D call TRBD1 (6 bases). CDR3 length equals 15 residues. Per the germline V gene, CDR1 is LNHNV and CDR2 is YYDKDF (reference sequence). The V end lost 0 bases, the J end lost 7 bases, and 10 bases lay between the germline ends. Combining the CDR3 with reference TRBV15 and TRBJ1-6 gives the whole variable domain DAMVIQNPRYQVTQFGKPVTLSCSQTLNHNVMYWYQQKSSQAPKLLFHYYDKDFNNEADTPDNFQSRRPNTSFCFLDIRSPGLGDTAMYLCATSRDRQVNSPLHFGNGTRLTVT.

V and J are TRBV28 and TRBJ1-5; 10 bases agree with TRBD1. This CDR3 is built from 15 residues. The germline gives CDR1 MDHEN, CDR2 SYDVKM. Trimming at V came to 4 bases and at J to 6 bases, leaving 6 bases not matched to a gene. CDR3 sequence: CASSSETGGLQPQHF. The CDR3 DNA follows: TGTGCCAGCAGTTCGGAGACAGGGGGCCTTCAGCCCCAGCATTTT.

The chain carries TRBV3-1 (or the pseudogene TRBV3-2) and TRBJ2-6; 9 nucleotides line up with TRBD2. CDR1 LGHDT and CDR2 YNNKEL come from the germline V gene (reference sequence). There are 18 residues in the CDR3. The V and J ends lost 6 bases and 0 bases, in that order; junction bases with no gene match: 9. The CDR3, as DNA: TGTGCCAGCAGACCTCCGGGACTAGCTTTCTCTGGGGCCAACGTCCTGACTTTC. This gives the protein CASRPPGLAFSGANVLTF.

The CDR3 loop reads CSVEDRGDSEQYF. The CDR3 bases are TGCAGCGTTGAGGACAGGGGAGACTCCGAGCAGTACTTC. The chain is built from TRBV29-1 and TRBJ2-7, with 9 positions matching TRBD1. Germline V gene sequence: CDR1 SQVTM, CDR2 ANQGSEA. The CDR3 runs to 13 residues. With 3 bases clipped from V and 6 bases from J, the junction kept 6 bases outside the gene matches.

A single count supports this clone. The chain is built from TRBV29-1 and TRBJ2-2; 7 bases match TRBD1. V shed 0 bases, J shed 3 bases, and the junction held 7 bases outside the gene matches. This CDR3 contains 16 residues. Looked up from germline, CDR1 is SQVTM and CDR2 is ANQGSEA. The CDR3 is CSVEERAGGYTGELFF. CDR3 coding DNA: TGCAGCGTTGAAGAGAGGGCAGGGGGTTACACCGGGGAGCTGTTTTTT.